This record looks at one T cell receptor beta chain sequence and its context. The sample is drawn from a study of cytomegalovirus exposure and HLA in healthy donors. The PCR used 60 Vbeta and 13 Jbeta primers. Here immunoSEQ multiplex PCR was the method, and the copy in TCRdb shows in-frame clones only, minus some. Of about 110,000 clones detected, around 74% appear once; the ten largest clones hold 11% to 15%. V trimming: 1 base; J trimming: 2 bases; junction bases outside the gene matches: 7. The CDR3 consists of 16 residues. Germline V gene sequence: CDR1 MGHRA, CDR2 YSYEKL. The sequenced sample was PBMCs. The chain recombines TRBV4-1 with TRBJ1-1; 7 nucleotides align to TRBD1. This clonotype was sampled from a woman in her thirties or forties in good health and CMV-seropositive. CDR3 region: CASSQVGGAVNTEAFF. CDR3 bases: TGCGCCAGCAGCCAAGTAGGGGGCGCGGTCAACACTGAAGCTTTCTTT.